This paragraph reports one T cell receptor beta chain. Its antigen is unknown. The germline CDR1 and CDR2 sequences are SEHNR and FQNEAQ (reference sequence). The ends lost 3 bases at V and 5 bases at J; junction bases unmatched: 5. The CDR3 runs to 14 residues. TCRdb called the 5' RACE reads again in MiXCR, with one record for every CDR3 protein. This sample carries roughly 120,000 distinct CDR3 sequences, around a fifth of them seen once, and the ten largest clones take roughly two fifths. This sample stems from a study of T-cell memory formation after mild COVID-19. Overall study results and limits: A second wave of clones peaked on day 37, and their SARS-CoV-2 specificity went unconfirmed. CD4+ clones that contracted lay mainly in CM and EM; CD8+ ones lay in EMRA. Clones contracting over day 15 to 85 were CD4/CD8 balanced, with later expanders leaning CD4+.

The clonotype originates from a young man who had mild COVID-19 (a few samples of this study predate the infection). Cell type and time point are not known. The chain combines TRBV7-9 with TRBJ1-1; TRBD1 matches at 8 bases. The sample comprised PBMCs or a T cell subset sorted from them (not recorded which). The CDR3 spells CASSLFQGATEAFF. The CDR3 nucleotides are TGTGCCAGCAGCTTGTTCCAGGGGGCAACTGAAGCTTTCTTT.